Here is one TCR beta chain with its context. This clonotype has at least ten counts. Its antigen is still unknown. No much larger clone exists at a distance of one base, and base qualities are not known. The method was RT-PCR. TCRdb records Illumina HiSeq 2500 as the sequencer. TCRdb cleaned the public reads at Q25 with fastp, built clones with MiXCR and kept in-frame beta chains. Records with the same CDR3 protein are collapsed into one entry carrying the most frequent genes and DNA. The sample table holds more than 150,000 distinct CDR3 sequences, of which around 8.8% were seen once. The ten largest clones represent under 13% of the sample. The data originate from a study of response to subunit inactivated influenza vaccine (dated by TCRdb to the late 2010s). Notes on the research overall: Deep quantitative profiling of the T cell receptor repertoire was used in the study to follow responses to a trivalent subunit inactivated influenza vaccine. What the research found in general, with its limitations: According to the authors, only a limited number of new T cells may be recruited by each seasonal influenza vaccination.

Sequences were derived from non-naive T cells sorted from PBMCs, sampled on the day of vaccination. Explained via the paper, the cell subset or site label denotes: memory T cell fraction. The receptor was derived from a man aged 45 to 65 who received an inactivated influenza vaccine. Donor details come from another sample of the same person, matched by shared clones.

The nucleotide sequence reads TGCGCCAGCAGCGAGGGCTCGAGCTCCTACGAGCAGTACTTC. Translated, this gives CASSEGSSSYEQYF. The chain is assembled from TRBV5-1 and TRBJ2-7; the best D guess is TRBD2, with 5 bases matching. CDR1 and CDR2, looked up from the germline V gene, are SGHRS and YFSETQ. Taken from cysteine to phenylalanine, the CDR3 has 14 residues. This entry keeps only the CDR3 DNA: 42 bases, framed from base 1. Trimming removed 4 bases from V and 0 bases from J, leaving 11 bases between the germline ends.